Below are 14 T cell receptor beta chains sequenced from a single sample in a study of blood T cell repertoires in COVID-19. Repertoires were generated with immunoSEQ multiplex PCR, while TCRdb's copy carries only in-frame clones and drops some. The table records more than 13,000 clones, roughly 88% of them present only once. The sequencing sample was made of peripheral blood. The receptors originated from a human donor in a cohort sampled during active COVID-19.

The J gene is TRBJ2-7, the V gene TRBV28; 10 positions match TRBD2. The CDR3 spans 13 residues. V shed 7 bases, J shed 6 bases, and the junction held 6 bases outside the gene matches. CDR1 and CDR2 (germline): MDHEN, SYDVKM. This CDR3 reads CASITSGMGEQYF. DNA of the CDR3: TGTGCCAGCATTACTAGCGGGATGGGCGAGCAGTACTTC.

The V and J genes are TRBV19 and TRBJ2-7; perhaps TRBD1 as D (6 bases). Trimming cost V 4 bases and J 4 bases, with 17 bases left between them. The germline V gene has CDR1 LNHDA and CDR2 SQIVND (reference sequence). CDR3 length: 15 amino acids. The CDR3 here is CASSTTGLGEYEQYF. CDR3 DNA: TGTGCCAGTAGTACGACAGGATTAGGGGAATACGAGCAGTACTTC. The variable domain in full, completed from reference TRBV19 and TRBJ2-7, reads DGGITQSPKYLFRKEGQNVTLSCEQNLNHDAMYWYRQDPGQGLRLIYYSQIVNDFQKGDIAEGYSVSREKKESFPLTVTSAQKNPTAFYLCASSTTGLGEYEQYFGPGTRLTVT.

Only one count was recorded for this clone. CDR3 in amino acids: CASSIAGTSGSYEQYF. The DNA of the CDR3 is TGTGCCAGTAGTATAGCAGGGACTAGCGGCTCCTACGAGCAGTACTTC. This chain links TRBV19 with TRBJ2-7; 11 bases are a match to TRBD2. This CDR3 region has 16 residues. Germline V lookup: CDR1 LNHDA, CDR2 SQIVND (reference sequence). V lost 1 base to trimming and J lost 0 bases; unmatched junction nucleotides: 2.

The CDR3 DNA sequence: TGTGCCACCAGTGACCATACCATGGGGAGGGAGCAGTACTTC. Its translation is CATSDHTMGREQYF. This sequence joins TRBV24-1 and TRBJ2-7; D might be TRBD2 (6 bases). The CDR3 is 14 amino acids. Between the trimmed V and J ends, which lost 4 bases and 7 bases, there was a span of 16 bases. Germline CDR1 KGHDR, CDR2 SFDVKD.

The CDR3 here is CSAPAGASTDTQYF. DNA of the CDR3: TGCAGCGCTCCAGCGGGGGCTAGCACAGATACGCAGTATTTT. The chain couples TRBV29-1 to TRBJ2-3; 8 bases align to TRBD2. Germline loops: CDR1 SQVTM, CDR2 ANQGSEA. This CDR3 has 14 residues. J was trimmed by 0 bases and V by 7 bases; bases with no gene match: 6.

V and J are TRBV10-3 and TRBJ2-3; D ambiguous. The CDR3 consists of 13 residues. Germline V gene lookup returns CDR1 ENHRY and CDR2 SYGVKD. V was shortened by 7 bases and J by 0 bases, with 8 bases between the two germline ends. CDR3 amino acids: CAITAASTDTQYF. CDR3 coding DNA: TGTGCCATCACTGCGGCAAGCACAGATACGCAGTATTTT.

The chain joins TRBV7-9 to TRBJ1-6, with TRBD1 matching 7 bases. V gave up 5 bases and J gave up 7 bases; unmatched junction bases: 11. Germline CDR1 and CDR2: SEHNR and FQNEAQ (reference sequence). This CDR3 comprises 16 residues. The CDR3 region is CASSDSDRMTNSPLHF. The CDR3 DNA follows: TGTGCCAGCAGCGATTCGGACAGGATGACAAATTCACCCCTCCACTTT.

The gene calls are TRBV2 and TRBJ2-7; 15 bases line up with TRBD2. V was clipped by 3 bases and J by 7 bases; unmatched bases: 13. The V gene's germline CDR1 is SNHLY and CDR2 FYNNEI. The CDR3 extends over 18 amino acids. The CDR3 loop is CASSDSPAGLAGGPEQYF. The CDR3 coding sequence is TGTGCCAGCAGTGATAGCCCCGCCGGACTAGCGGGAGGGCCGGAGCAGTACTTC.

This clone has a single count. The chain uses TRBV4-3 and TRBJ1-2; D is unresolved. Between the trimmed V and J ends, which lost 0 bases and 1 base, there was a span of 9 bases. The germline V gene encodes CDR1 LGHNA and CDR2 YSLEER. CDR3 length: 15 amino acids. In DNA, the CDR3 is TGCGCCAGCAGCCAAGATTTCTCAGATAACTATGGCTACACCTTC. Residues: CASSQDFSDNYGYTF.

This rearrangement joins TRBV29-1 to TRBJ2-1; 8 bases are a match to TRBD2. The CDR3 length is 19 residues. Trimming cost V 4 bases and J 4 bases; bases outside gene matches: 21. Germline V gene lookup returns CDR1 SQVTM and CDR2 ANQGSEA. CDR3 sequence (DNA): TGCAGCGTTGCTCTGTACGGCGGGAGGTTTACGGACGCTTACAATGAGCAGTTCTTC. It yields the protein CSVALYGGRFTDAYNEQFF.

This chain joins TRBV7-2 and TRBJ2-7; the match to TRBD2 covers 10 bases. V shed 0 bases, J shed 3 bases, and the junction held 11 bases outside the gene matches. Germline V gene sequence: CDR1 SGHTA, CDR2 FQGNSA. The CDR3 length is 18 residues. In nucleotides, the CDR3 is TGTGCCAGCAGCTTAGCGCTAGCGGGGGCGGGTCCTCTCTACGAGCAGTACTTC. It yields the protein CASSLALAGAGPLYEQYF.

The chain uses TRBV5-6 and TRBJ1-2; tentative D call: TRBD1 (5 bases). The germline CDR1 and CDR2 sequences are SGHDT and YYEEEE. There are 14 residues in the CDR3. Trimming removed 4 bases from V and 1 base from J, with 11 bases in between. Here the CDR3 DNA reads TGTGCCAGCAGCCTCGGGGGATATAACTATGGCTACACCTTC. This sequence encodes CASSLGGYNYGYTF.

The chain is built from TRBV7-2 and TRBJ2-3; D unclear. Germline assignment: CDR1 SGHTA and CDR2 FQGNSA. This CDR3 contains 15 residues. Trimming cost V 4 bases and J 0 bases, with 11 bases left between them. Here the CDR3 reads CASSSEYVSTDTQYF. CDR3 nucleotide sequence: TGTGCCAGCAGCTCAGAATATGTAAGCACAGATACGCAGTATTTT.

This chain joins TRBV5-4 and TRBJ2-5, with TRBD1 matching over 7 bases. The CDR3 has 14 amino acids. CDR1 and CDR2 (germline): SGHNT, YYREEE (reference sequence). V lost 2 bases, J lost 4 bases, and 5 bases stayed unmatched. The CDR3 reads CASSLRGLGETQYF. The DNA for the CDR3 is TGTGCCAGCAGCTTAAGGGGGCTTGGAGAGACCCAGTACTTC.